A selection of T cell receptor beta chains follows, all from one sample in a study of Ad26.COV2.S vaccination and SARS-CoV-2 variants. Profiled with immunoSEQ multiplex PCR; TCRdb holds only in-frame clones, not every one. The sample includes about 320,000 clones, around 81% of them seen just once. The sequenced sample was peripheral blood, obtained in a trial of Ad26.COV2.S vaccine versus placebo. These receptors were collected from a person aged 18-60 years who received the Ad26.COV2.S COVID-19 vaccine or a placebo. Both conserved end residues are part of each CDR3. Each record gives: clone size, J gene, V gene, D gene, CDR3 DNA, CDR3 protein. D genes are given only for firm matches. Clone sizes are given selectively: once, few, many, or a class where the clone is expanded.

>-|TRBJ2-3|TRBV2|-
TGTGCCAGCAGACCGACTAGCACAGATACGCAGTATTTT
CASRPTSTDTQYF
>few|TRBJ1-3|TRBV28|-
TGTGCCAGCAGTTTATCGGCAGGGCCACACACCATATATTTT
CASSLSAGPHTIYF
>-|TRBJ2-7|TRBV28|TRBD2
TGTGCCAGCAGTTTATCGATTAGCGGGGGTACCTACGAGCAGTACTTC
CASSLSISGGTYEQYF
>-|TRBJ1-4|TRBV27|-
TGTGCCAGCAGAAACCTAGGCGGAACTAATGAAAAACTGTTTTTT
CASRNLGGTNEKLFF
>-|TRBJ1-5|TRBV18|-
TGTGCCAGCTCACCGGGTGGCGGGGGAGGTAGCAATCAGCCCCAGCATTTT
CASSPGGGGGSNQPQHF
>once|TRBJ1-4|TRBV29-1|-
TGCAGCGGTCTACGTCCCGGGGCTAATGAAAAACTGTTTTTT
CSGLRPGANEKLFF
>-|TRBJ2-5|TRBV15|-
TGTGCCACCAGCCTGGACCCGGCTCAAGAGACCCAGTACTTC
CATSLDPAQETQYF
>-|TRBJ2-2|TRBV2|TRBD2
TGTGCCAGCAGGGCGACTAGCCGGACCGGGGAGCTGTTTTTT
CASRATSRTGELFF
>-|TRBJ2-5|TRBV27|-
TGTGCCAGCAGTTCCACCTTTACCGCGGAGACCCAGTACTTC
CASSSTFTAETQYF
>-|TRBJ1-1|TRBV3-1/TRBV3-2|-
TGTGCCAGCAGCCGACTTACTAACACTGAAGCTTTCTTT
CASSRLTNTEAFF
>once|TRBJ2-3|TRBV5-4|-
TGTGCCAGCAGCCCCAGGGGGGGGGAAGGAGATACGCAGTATTTT
CASSPRGGEGDTQYF
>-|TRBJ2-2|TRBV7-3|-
TGTGCCAGCAGCTCACGTCCCAGGGGTTCCGGGGAGCTGTTTTTT
CASSSRPRGSGELFF
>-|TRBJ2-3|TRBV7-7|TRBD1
TGTGCTAGCAGCTTGGGGACAGGGGCAGATACGCAGTATTTT
CASSLGTGADTQYF
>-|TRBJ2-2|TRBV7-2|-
TGTGCCAGCAGCCCCTTCGGCCTAAACACCGGGGAGCTGTTTTTT
CASSPFGLNTGELFF
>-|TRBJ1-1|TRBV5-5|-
TGTGCCAGCAGCTTGGAGTCGGGGATCACTGAAGCTTTCTTT
CASSLESGITEAFF
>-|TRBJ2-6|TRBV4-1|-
TGCGCCAGCAGCCAAGTTTGGATAAGGGGCCGCTCTGGGGCCAACGTCCTGACTTTC
CASSQVWIRGRSGANVLTF
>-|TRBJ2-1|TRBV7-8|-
TGTGCCAGCAGCTTAGTGGCTAGCTGGGATGAGCAGTTCTTC
CASSLVASWDEQFF
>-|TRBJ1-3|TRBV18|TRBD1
TGTGCCAGCTCACTGGACAGGGGCACTGGAAACACCATATATTTT
CASSLDRGTGNTIYF
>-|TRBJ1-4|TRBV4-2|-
TGTGCCAGCAGCCGATCGACGGTAACTAATGAAAAACTGTTTTTT
CASSRSTVTNEKLFF
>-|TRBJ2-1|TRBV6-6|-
TGTGCCAGCAGCCGACCAGGGTCTAGCTCCTACAATGAGCAGTTCTTC
CASSRPGSSSYNEQFF
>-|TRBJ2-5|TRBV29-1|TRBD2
TGCAGCGTTGGTCCGGGAGGCGAGACCCAGTACTTC
CSVGPGGETQYF
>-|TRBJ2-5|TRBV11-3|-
TGTGCCAGCAGCTGGGGGCGGGGACAAGAGACCCAGTACTTC
CASSWGRGQETQYF
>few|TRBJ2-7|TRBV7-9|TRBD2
TGTGCCAGCTCAGCTAGCGGGGGGTCCTACGAGCAGTACTTC
CASSASGGSYEQYF
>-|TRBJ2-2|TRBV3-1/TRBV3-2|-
TGTGCCAGCAGCTACCGACCCGGGGAGCTGTTTTTT
CASSYRPGELFF
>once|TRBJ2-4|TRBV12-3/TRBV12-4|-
TGTGCCAGCAGTACGACCAAAAACATTCAGTACTTC
CASSTTKNIQYF
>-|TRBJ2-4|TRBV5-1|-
TGCGCCAGCAGCTTGGGGACAGGGAGGGAGGACATTCAGTACTTC
CASSLGTGREDIQYF
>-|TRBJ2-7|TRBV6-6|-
TGTGCCAGCAGTTACCCCGGGAGCACCTACGAGCAGTACTTC
CASSYPGSTYEQYF
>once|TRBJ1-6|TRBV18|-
TGTGCCACCCGCGGACAGTACAATTCACCCCTCCACTTT
CATRGQYNSPLHF
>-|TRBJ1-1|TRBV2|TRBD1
TGTGCCAGCAGACTGTCAAGGGACAGGGTAAATAATGAAGCTTTCTTT
CASRLSRDRVNNEAFF
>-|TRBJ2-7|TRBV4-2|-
TGTGCCAGCAGCCAGGTCGCCTACGAGCAGTACTTC
CASSQVAYEQYF
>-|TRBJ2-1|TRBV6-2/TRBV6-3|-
TGTGCCAGCAGTTACTCGGTAGGAGGGGGGTACCTGTACAATGAGCAGTTCTTC
CASSYSVGGGYLYNEQFF
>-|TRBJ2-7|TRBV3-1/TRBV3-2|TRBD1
TGTGCCAGCAGCCGACAGGGGGCCACCTACGAGCAGTACTTC
CASSRQGATYEQYF
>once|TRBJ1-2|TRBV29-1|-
TGCAGCGCCCCGGGTTCCTATGGCTACACCTTC
CSAPGSYGYTF
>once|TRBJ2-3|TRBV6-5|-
TGTGCCAGCAGGTCAGGATTTTACACAGATACGCAGTATTTT
CASRSGFYTDTQYF
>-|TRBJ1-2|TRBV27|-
TGTGCCAGCAGTTTTACCACAAACAGGGTAGGGCTCTATGGCTACACCTTC
CASSFTTNRVGLYGYTF
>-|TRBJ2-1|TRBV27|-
TGTGCCAGCAGTTTAATTCCGCGTAGCTCCTACAATGAGCAGTTCTTC
CASSLIPRSSYNEQFF
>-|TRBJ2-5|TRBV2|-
TGTGCCAGCAGGCAAGCCCCCCGAGGGACCCAGTACTTC
CASRQAPRGTQYF
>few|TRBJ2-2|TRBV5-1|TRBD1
TGCGCCAGCAGCCAAAGACAGGGGCCCGGGGAGCTGTTTTTT
CASSQRQGPGELFF
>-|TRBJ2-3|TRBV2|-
TGTGCCAGCTTAACGGGCCCAGCGAGGAGCGCAGATACGCAGTATTTT
CASLTGPARSADTQYF
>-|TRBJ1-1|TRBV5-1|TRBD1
TGCGCCAGCAGCTCCGGGACAGAGAACACTGAAGCTTTCTTT
CASSSGTENTEAFF
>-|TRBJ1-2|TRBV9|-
TGTGCCAGCAGCGTAGGGGGGCGAATTAACTATGGCTACACCTTC
CASSVGGRINYGYTF
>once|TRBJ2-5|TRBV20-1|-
TGCAGTGGGTTTGATTGGGAGACCCAGTACTTC
CSGFDWETQYF